This T cell receptor beta chain emerged from a study of OX40 agonist ivuxolimab in advanced cancers. The V gene's germline CDR1 is MNHNS and CDR2 SASEGT. V lost 8 bases to trimming and J lost 0 bases, with 12 bases between them. CDR3 length: 14 amino acids. This table comes from immunoSEQ multiplex PCR, and its TCRdb copy is limited to in-frame clones, with some not included. The sample includes some 70,000 clones, around nine tenths of them seen just once. The rearrangement joins TRBV6-1 to TRBJ2-3; D may be TRBD2 (5 bases). The sample was CD4+ or CD8+ T cells sorted from blood, taken in a trial of the OX40 agonist ivuxolimab. This sequence was found in an adult with an advanced solid tumor such as melanoma, head and neck, liver or kidney cancer. CDR3 region: CASESGSSTDTQYF. CDR3 bases: TGTGCCAGCGAGAGCGGCTCTAGCACAGATACGCAGTATTTT.